This T cell receptor (beta chain) came from a study of blood T cell repertoires in COVID-19. In the original analysis: Reference gene primers were amplified, and this amplification served to estimate nucleated cell counts. Clones were sequenced by immunoSEQ multiplex PCR, and TCRdb holds only the in-frame ones, with some missing. V, J and clone size were drawn from that table, and D and trimming were deduced from the DNA. The profile covers about 150,000 clones, with about 90% appearing a single time and around 6.1% taken by the ten largest. The material sequenced was peripheral blood. The source of this sequence is a man at least 80 years old with acute or convalescent COVID-19.

In DNA, the CDR3 is TGTGCCAGCCGGGGACAGCAAACCTGGGGGGAAAAACTGTTTTTT. Encoded protein: CASRGQQTWGEKLFF. V usage is TRBV28 and J usage is TRBJ1-4, with 7 positions matching TRBD1. The V and J ends lost 8 bases and 8 bases, in that order; junction bases with no gene match: 14. CDR3 length equals 15 residues. Germline V gene sequence: CDR1 MDHEN, CDR2 SYDVKM.